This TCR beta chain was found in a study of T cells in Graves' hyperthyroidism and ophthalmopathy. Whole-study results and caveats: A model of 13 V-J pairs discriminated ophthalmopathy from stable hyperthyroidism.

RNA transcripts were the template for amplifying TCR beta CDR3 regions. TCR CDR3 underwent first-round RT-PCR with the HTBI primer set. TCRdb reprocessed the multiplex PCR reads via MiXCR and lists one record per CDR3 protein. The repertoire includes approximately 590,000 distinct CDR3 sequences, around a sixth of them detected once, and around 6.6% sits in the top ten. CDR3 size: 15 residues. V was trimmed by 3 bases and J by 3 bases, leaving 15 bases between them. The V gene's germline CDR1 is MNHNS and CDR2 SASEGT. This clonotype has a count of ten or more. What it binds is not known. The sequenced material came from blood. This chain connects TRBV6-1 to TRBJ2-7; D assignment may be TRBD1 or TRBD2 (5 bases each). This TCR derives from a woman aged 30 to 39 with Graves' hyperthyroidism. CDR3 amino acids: CASSELRDGHYEQYF. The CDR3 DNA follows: TGTGCCAGCAGTGAGCTTCGGGACGGACACTACGAGCAGTACTTC.